This T cell receptor beta chain was captured in a study of cytomegalovirus exposure and HLA in healthy donors. A multiplex PCR was run with 60 Vbeta primers and 13 Jbeta primers. Clones were sequenced by immunoSEQ multiplex PCR, and TCRdb holds only the in-frame ones, with some missing. The sample has 150,000 or so clones; approximately 84% are singletons. V lost 3 bases and J lost 4, with 12 bases in between. The germline gives CDR1 MNHEY, CDR2 SMNVEV (reference sequence). This CDR3 region has 14 residues. The source material was PBMCs. The origin of this receptor is a middle-aged woman in good health and CMV-seronegative. This chain links TRBV27 with TRBJ1-2, with D hard to call. CDR3 nucleotides: TGTGCCAGCAGTTTTGAGGGCAGAACCTATGGCTACACCTTC. This codes for CASSFEGRTYGYTF.